The 27 T cell receptor beta chains below all came from one sample that was sequenced in a study of shared clonotypes between healthy human individuals. The data were produced by immunoSEQ multiplex PCR, yet TCRdb's version contains in-frame clones alone and is incomplete. The repertoire has roughly 2.2 million clones, just under 95% of them found once; the top ten carry more than 0.35%. Sequencing used naive CD4+ T cells from PBMCs. Described subset: CD45RA+ positively selected. The receptors derive from a young man in good health. Some clones in this sample may be carry-over from other donors' samples.

This chain joins TRBV10-3 and TRBJ1-2; D gene uncertain. V was clipped by 2 bases and J by 1 base, with 17 bases between them. Germline CDR1 is ENHRY and CDR2 is SYGVKD. The length of the CDR3 is 17 residues. This CDR3 is CAISESSLRRSNYGYTF. The CDR3 DNA sequence: TGTGCCATCAGTGAGAGCAGCCTCCGAAGGAGTAACTATGGCTACACCTTC.

The V gene is TRBV9, the J gene TRBJ1-4; 10 bases agree with TRBD1. The CDR3 has 15 amino acids. Trimming took 4 bases from V and 7 from J; bases not matched to a gene: 7. Germline assignment: CDR1 SGDLS and CDR2 YYNGEE. CDR3 DNA: TGTGCCAGCAGCCCTGGACAGGGGGGCAGTGAAAAACTGTTTTTT. Residues: CASSPGQGGSEKLFF.

The rearrangement joins TRBV7-2 to TRBJ2-7, with a possible D match to TRBD1 (5 bases). The CDR3 is made up of 12 amino acids. V was clipped by 3 bases and J by 9 bases, with 12 bases between them. CDR1 and CDR2 (germline): SGHTA, FQGNSA. CDR3 sequence: CASSFRVGMQYF. CDR3 in DNA: TGTGCCAGCAGCTTCAGGGTGGGGATGCAGTACTTC.

The chain combines TRBV2 with TRBJ2-3, with D tentatively TRBD1 or TRBD2 (5 bases each). CDR1 and CDR2 (germline): SNHLY, FYNNEI. Trimming took 5 bases from V and 4 from J, leaving 13 bases between them. This CDR3 has 14 residues. The chain's CDR3 is CASSLLRGADTQYF. In nucleotides, the CDR3 is TGTGCCAGCAGTCTACTACGGGGCGCAGATACGCAGTATTTT.

This chain uses TRBV29-1 with TRBJ1-2, with a tentative D call TRBD1 (5 bases). The CDR3 has 13 amino acids. The V gene's germline CDR1 is SQVTM and CDR2 ANQGSEA. V was pared by 6 bases and J by 7 bases, with 18 bases between. The CDR3 DNA reads as TGCAGCGTCGACCGGGACGGCGCTGGTGGCTACACCTTC. Translating gives CSVDRDGAGGYTF.

V and J are TRBV29-1 and TRBJ1-2; D not certain. Germline-derived CDR1 and CDR2 are SQVTM and ANQGSEA. The germline V and J ends were trimmed by 8 bases and 6 bases, with 13 bases remaining between them. The CDR3 runs to 11 residues. CDR3 in DNA: TGCAGCCTCGGGTCCGTGGATGGCTACACCTTC. Translation: CSLGSVDGYTF.

The CDR3 is CASSTGGTSGTRNEQFF. DNA of the CDR3: TGTGCCAGCAGCACCGGGGGGACTAGCGGGACCCGCAATGAGCAGTTCTTC. This chain connects TRBV11-2 to TRBJ2-1, with TRBD2 matching over 13 bases. The trim removed 5 bases at V and 6 bases at J, leaving 10 bases unmatched. The V gene's germline CDR1 is SGHAT and CDR2 FQNNGV. The CDR3 covers 17 residues. Based on the CDR3 plus reference TRBV11-2 and TRBJ2-1, the full variable domain is EAGVAQSPRYKIIEKRQSVAFWCNPISGHATLYWYQQILGQGPKLLIQFQNNGVVDDSQLPKDRFSAERLKGVDSTLKIQPAKLEDSAVYLCASSTGGTSGTRNEQFFGPGTRLTVL.

The rearrangement joins TRBV29-1 to TRBJ2-1; 8 bases agree with TRBD2. With V trimmed by 6 bases and J by 4 bases, 14 bases remained unmatched. The CDR3 loop spans 16 amino acids. Germline CDR1 reads SQVTM; CDR2 reads ANQGSEA. This CDR3 is CSVTLPLAGNYNEQFF. The DNA of the CDR3 is TGCAGCGTAACACTACCTCTAGCGGGTAATTACAATGAGCAGTTCTTC.

The rearrangement uses TRBV27 and TRBJ1-4; possible D gene TRBD1, 5 bases. The CDR3 spans 15 residues. CDR1 is MNHEY and CDR2 is SMNVEV in the germline V gene (reference sequence). The V and J ends lost 5 bases and 5 bases respectively, with 15 bases between them. The CDR3 protein is CASSPTAGGNEKLFF. CDR3 in DNA: TGTGCCAGCAGTCCGACAGCGGGGGGGAATGAAAAACTGTTTTTT. The whole variable domain, remainder taken from reference TRBV27 and TRBJ1-4, is EAQVTQNPRYLITVTGKKLTVTCSQNMNHEYMSWYRQDPGLGLRQIYYSMNVEVTDKGDVPEGYKVSRKEKRNFPLILESPSPNQTSLYFCASSPTAGGNEKLFFGSGTQLSVL.

The chain links TRBV27 to TRBJ2-3, with 12 bases matching TRBD2. The CDR3 runs 18 residues. J was trimmed by 0 bases and V by 4 bases; bases with no gene match: 8. CDR1 and CDR2 (germline): MNHEY, SMNVEV (reference sequence). CDR3 DNA sequence: TGTGCCAGCAGTTCGCCTAGCGGGAGGGCCACTAGCACAGATACGCAGTATTTT. Protein: CASSSPSGRATSTDTQYF.

The rearrangement links TRBV6-6 to TRBJ1-5; D uncertain. V was shortened by 4 bases and J by 16 bases, with 26 bases between the two germline ends. Germline CDR1 is MNHNY and CDR2 is SVGAGI (reference sequence). This CDR3 comprises 15 residues. CDR3 in DNA: TGTGCCAGCAGTTCCATAATGGGTGACCGCGACACGAGTCATTTT. Its protein is CASSSIMGDRDTSHF.

V usage is TRBV18 and J usage is TRBJ1-4; no definite D call. This CDR3 region has 17 residues. V was clipped by 2 bases and J by 0 bases, with 13 bases between them. Germline V gene data show CDR1 as KGHSH and CDR2 as LQKENI. The CDR3 DNA reads TGTGCCAGCTCACCAATCCCCGGCGAAGCAACTAATGAAAAACTGTTTTTT. It encodes CASSPIPGEATNEKLFF. Together with reference TRBV18 and TRBJ1-4, the CDR3 gives the full variable domain: NAGVMQNPRHLVRRRGQEARLRCSPMKGHSHVYWYRQLPEEGLKFMVYLQKENIIDESGMPKERFSAEFPKEGPSILRIQQVVRGDSAAYFCASSPIPGEATNEKLFFGSGTQLSVL.

The chain links TRBV18 to TRBJ2-1; 8 bases agree with TRBD2. V gave up 6 bases and J gave up 9 bases; unmatched junction bases: 13. The CDR3 is 15 residues long. CDR1 KGHSH and CDR2 LQKENI come from the germline V gene. The CDR3 nucleotides read TGTGCCAGCTCCCCGATTAGCGGGAAGGCGGGTGAGCAGTTCTTC. Its translation is CASSPISGKAGEQFF.

About this clone: The sample carries other DNA sequences with the same CDR3. The V call is TRBV4-3, the J call TRBJ2-5, with D possibly TRBD2 on 5 matching bases. The germline CDR1 and CDR2 sequences are LGHNA and YSLEER. The ends were cut back, 0 bases at V and 5 bases at J, with 7 bases in the middle. CDR3 length equals 13 residues. The CDR3: CASSQDRTETQYF. The CDR3, as DNA: TGCGCCAGCAGCCAAGATAGGACTGAGACCCAGTACTTC.

This chain joins TRBV7-2 and TRBJ2-5; 11 bases map to TRBD2. The CDR3 extends over 17 amino acids. Germline V gene lookup returns CDR1 SGHTA and CDR2 FQGNSA. The J segment lost 5 bases and the V segment lost 5 bases, leaving 13 bases of the junction unmatched. CDR3 nucleotides: TGTGCCAGCAGCCCGGGGACTAGCGGAAAGGTCGGGGAGACCCAGTACTTC. Its protein product is CASSPGTSGKVGETQYF.

This clone was observed once. The CDR3 sequence is CSVVRAVETQYF. The DNA of the CDR3 is TGCAGCGTTGTACGAGCGGTAGAGACCCAGTACTTC. The V gene is TRBV29-1, the J gene TRBJ2-5, with D perhaps TRBD2 (5 bases). Deletions cut 4 bases from V and 4 bases from J, with 10 bases between. The CDR3 is made up of 12 amino acids. Germline V gene sequence: CDR1 SQVTM, CDR2 ANQGSEA. Full variable domain (rest looked up from reference TRBV29-1 and TRBJ2-5): SAVISQKPSRDICQRGTSLTIQCQVDSQVTMMFWYRQQPGQSLTLIATANQGSEATYESGFVIDKFPISRPNLTFSTLTVSNMSPEDSSIYLCSVVRAVETQYFGPGTRLLVL.

V gene TRBV7-2 combines with J gene TRBJ2-1; 10 bases map to TRBD2. The CDR3 sequence is 15 residues long. V lost 5 bases to trimming and J lost 7 bases; unmatched junction nucleotides: 8. From germline, CDR1 is SGHTA and CDR2 FQGNSA. The CDR3 loop reads CASSIGLAAGNEQFF. The CDR3 region has the DNA TGTGCCAGCAGCATCGGACTAGCGGCAGGGAATGAGCAGTTCTTC.

This clone was observed once. The rearrangement joins TRBV7-2 to TRBJ2-7; 7 bases are shared with TRBD2. Trimming removed 5 bases from V and 5 bases from J; junction bases left unmatched: 15. CDR1 and CDR2 from the germline V gene are SGHTA and FQGNSA. CDR3 length: 16 amino acids. CDR3 nucleotide sequence: TGTGCCAGCAGCACACGACTAGCCCCTCCTCTGGACGAGCAGTACTTC. This sequence encodes CASSTRLAPPLDEQYF.

Details on this clone: Other nucleotide sequences in the sample specify the same CDR3. The CDR3 protein is CASSLENYGYTF. The CDR3 nucleotides read TGTGCCAGCAGCTTGGAGAACTATGGCTACACCTTC. The rearrangement links TRBV7-9 to TRBJ1-2; D remains unclear. This CDR3 is built from 12 residues. The germline V and J ends were trimmed by 3 bases and 2 bases, with 4 bases remaining between them. CDR1 and CDR2 from the germline V gene are SEHNR and FQNEAQ (reference sequence). The full variable domain, in which reference TRBV7-9 and TRBJ1-2 provide the parts outside the CDR3, is DTGVSQNPRHKITKRGQNVTFRCDPISEHNRLYWYRQTLGQGPEFLTYFQNEAQLEKSRLLSDRFSAERPKGSFSTLEIQRTEQGDSAMYLCASSLENYGYTFGSGTRLTVV.

This chain links TRBV5-4 with TRBJ1-1; 7 bases map to TRBD1. V was clipped by 4 bases and J by 4 bases; unmatched bases: 13. The CDR3 runs to 16 residues. Germline V gene sequence: CDR1 SGHNT, CDR2 YYREEE (reference sequence). This CDR3 is CASSAGGGKGATEAFF. For the CDR3, the DNA is TGTGCCAGCAGCGCGGGCGGGGGGAAGGGGGCCACTGAAGCTTTCTTT.

The chain joins TRBV2 to TRBJ2-1; TRBD2 aligns across 9 bases. This CDR3 comprises 15 residues. The V gene end was trimmed by 4 bases and the J gene end by 3 bases; junction bases not matched to a gene: 4. Germline CDR1 and CDR2: SNHLY and FYNNEI. In DNA, the CDR3 is TGTGCCAGCAGTGTACTAGCGGGTGGCTACAATGAGCAGTTCTTC. This translates into CASSVLAGGYNEQFF.

The V gene is TRBV7-8, the J gene TRBJ1-5, with D perhaps matching TRBD1 (6 bases). There are 16 residues in the CDR3. Germline CDR1 reads SGHVS; CDR2 reads FQNEAQ. The ends were cut back, 8 bases at V and 0 bases at J, with 17 bases in the middle. The CDR3 is CASGKEGQLSNQPQHF. In DNA, the CDR3 is TGTGCCAGCGGTAAAGAGGGACAACTTAGCAATCAGCCCCAGCATTTT.

The rearrangement joins TRBV5-1 to TRBJ1-4; D uncertain. CDR3 size: 14 residues. Germline assignment: CDR1 SGHRS and CDR2 YFSETQ. V lost 2 bases and J lost 5, with 10 bases in between. This chain's CDR3 is CASSFGGGNEKLFF. CDR3 nucleotide sequence: TGCGCCAGCAGCTTCGGCGGTGGGAATGAAAAACTGTTTTTT.

This chain connects TRBV11-2 to TRBJ1-4; possibly TRBD1 for D (5 bases). The germline gives CDR1 SGHAT, CDR2 FQNNGV. V gave up 0 bases and J gave up 5 bases, with 19 bases separating them. This CDR3 region has 18 residues. The CDR3: CASSLDPGPGTGNEKLFF. Here the CDR3 DNA reads TGTGCCAGCAGCTTAGATCCGGGGCCAGGGACCGGGAATGAAAAACTGTTTTTT.

This sequence joins TRBV15 and TRBJ1-4, with D maybe TRBD1 (5 bases). This CDR3 has 15 amino acids. Trimming removed 1 base from V and 8 bases from J, with 14 bases in between. Germline CDR1 reads LNHNV; CDR2 reads YYDKDF (reference sequence). CDR3 DNA sequence: TGTGCCACCAGCAGAGCTCAGGCCGGGGGAGAAAAACTGTTTTTT. The encoded protein is CATSRAQAGGEKLFF.

The chain has TRBV11-2 and TRBJ1-6, with TRBD1 matching 12 bases. J lost 14 bases, V lost 5 bases, and 13 bases had no gene match. The germline CDR1 and CDR2 sequences are SGHAT and FQNNGV. The CDR3 is 16 amino acids. The CDR3: CASSTLLGQGAPSLHF. CDR3 bases: TGTGCCAGCAGCACCCTATTGGGACAGGGGGCTCCATCCCTCCACTTT.

This clone was observed once. The gene calls are TRBV4-1 and TRBJ2-5; D gene unclear. This CDR3 comprises 13 residues. The germline CDR1 and CDR2 sequences are MGHRA and YSYEKL. The V gene lost 3 bases and the J gene lost 1 base, with 6 bases spanning the gap. The CDR3 nucleotides read TGCGCCAGCAGCCAGGCAGCCCAAGAGACCCAGTACTTC. Its protein product is CASSQAAQETQYF.